The rows below give T cell receptor beta chains drawn from one sample of a study of shared clonotypes between healthy human individuals. Assay: immunoSEQ multiplex PCR; the TCRdb copy retains only in-frame clones and omits some. Among millions of clones listed, around 96% were seen once. Material: naive CD8+ T cells sorted from blood. All receptors come from a man between 18 and 35 years old in good health. Both conserved end residues are part of each CDR3. D genes are given only for firm matches. Size values are once, few and many counts, or a class for expanded clones, and some rows have none.

CDR3: CASSLGTGEVSETQYF
DNA: TGTGCTAGCAGCCTAGGGACAGGGGAAGTTTCGGAGACCCAGTACTTC
D: TRBD1
J: TRBJ2-5
size: .
V: TRBV7-7

CDR3: CASSDWDRDTYEQYF
DNA: TGTGCCAGCAGTGATTGGGACAGGGATACGTACGAGCAGTACTTC
D: TRBD1
J: TRBJ2-7
size: .
V: TRBV25-1

CDR3: CASSEVWTGDYEQYF
DNA: TGTGCCAGCAGTGAAGTGTGGACAGGGGACTACGAGCAGTACTTC
D: TRBD1
J: TRBJ2-7
size: .
V: TRBV6-1

CDR3: CASSLVYRTSGSYEQYF
DNA: TGTGCCAGCAGCTTGGTGTACAGGACTAGCGGATCCTACGAGCAGTACTTC
D: TRBD2
J: TRBJ2-7
size: .
V: TRBV5-5

CDR3: CAWSLGLGIAEAFF
DNA: TGTGCCTGGAGCCTGGGTTTGGGGATCGCTGAAGCTTTCTTT
D: .
J: TRBJ1-1
size: .
V: TRBV30

CDR3: CASSLTPLGHTYYGYTF
DNA: TGTGCCAGCAGTTTAACCCCGCTAGGACACACCTACTATGGCTACACCTTC
D: .
J: TRBJ1-2
size: .
V: TRBV28

CDR3: CASSATGNTDTQYF
DNA: TGTGCCAGTAGTGCGACAGGGAACACAGATACGCAGTATTTT
D: TRBD1
J: TRBJ2-3
size: .
V: TRBV19

CDR3: CASSVGGSASWETQYF
DNA: TGTGCCAGCAGCGTAGGGGGAAGCGCATCTTGGGAGACCCAGTACTTC
D: .
J: TRBJ2-5
size: once
V: TRBV9

CDR3: CASSFPAGGPGEQFF
DNA: TGTGCCAGCAGCTTCCCTGCGGGGGGGCCCGGTGAGCAGTTCTTC
D: TRBD2
J: TRBJ2-1
size: .
V: TRBV7-2

CDR3: CASSLGPTGELFF
DNA: TGCGCCAGCAGCTTGGGGCCTACCGGGGAGCTGTTTTTT
D: .
J: TRBJ2-2
size: .
V: TRBV5-1

CDR3: CAISDRGRNSYNEQFF
DNA: TGTGCCATCAGTGATCGAGGACGAAACTCCTACAATGAGCAGTTCTTC
D: .
J: TRBJ2-1
size: .
V: TRBV10-3

CDR3: CASSFPQGLNTEAFF
DNA: TGTGCCAGCAGCTTCCCACAGGGGCTGAACACTGAAGCTTTCTTT
D: TRBD1
J: TRBJ1-1
size: .
V: TRBV5-6

CDR3: CASRKVPRTQETQYF
DNA: TGTGCCAGCAGAAAGGTCCCCAGAACCCAAGAGACCCAGTACTTC
D: .
J: TRBJ2-5
size: .
V: TRBV21-1

CDR3: CASRRVANRGNSPLHF
DNA: TGTGCCAGCAGAAGGGTAGCTAACAGGGGAAATTCACCCCTCCACTTT
D: TRBD1
J: TRBJ1-6
size: .
V: TRBV2

CDR3: CASSLGGGGDTQYF
DNA: TGTGCCAGCAGCTTAGGGGGGGGAGGAGATACGCAGTATTTT
D: TRBD2
J: TRBJ2-3
size: once
V: TRBV7-6

CDR3: CAWSGLADTQYF
DNA: TGTGCCTGGTCAGGGTTAGCAGATACGCAGTATTTT
D: .
J: TRBJ2-3
size: once
V: TRBV30

CDR3: CASSPGHPRSYEQYF
DNA: TGTGCCAGCAGTCCCGGACACCCACGCTCCTACGAGCAGTACTTC
D: .
J: TRBJ2-7
size: .
V: TRBV27

CDR3: CASLRLAGSYEQYF
DNA: TGTGCCAGCCTGAGACTAGCGGGGTCCTACGAGCAGTACTTC
D: TRBD2
J: TRBJ2-7
size: .
V: TRBV2

CDR3: CASSLGASGSYEQYF
DNA: TGCGCCAGCAGCTTGGGGGCTAGCGGGTCCTACGAGCAGTACTTC
D: TRBD2
J: TRBJ2-7
size: few
V: TRBV5-1

CDR3: CASSLAETGLTGELFF
DNA: TGTGCCAGCAGCTTAGCCGAGACAGGGCTCACCGGGGAGCTGTTTTTT
D: TRBD1
J: TRBJ2-2
size: .
V: TRBV13

CDR3: CASTGRRSGGQETQYF
DNA: TGTGCCAGCACCGGGAGGAGGAGCGGGGGACAAGAGACCCAGTACTTC
D: TRBD2
J: TRBJ2-5
size: .
V: TRBV9

CDR3: CASSYWGGDEQYF
DNA: TGTGCCAGCAGTTACTGGGGAGGGGACGAGCAGTACTTC
D: TRBD2
J: TRBJ2-7
size: .
V: TRBV6-5

CDR3: CASSLSGGTGELFF
DNA: TGTGCCAGCAGTTTATCGGGAGGCACCGGGGAGCTGTTTTTT
D: .
J: TRBJ2-2
size: .
V: TRBV27

CDR3: CASRTTGGYEQYF
DNA: TGTGCAAGTCGTACGACTGGGGGGTACGAGCAGTACTTC
D: .
J: TRBJ2-7
size: once
V: TRBV12-2

CDR3: CASGLLAGILDEQFF
DNA: TGTGCCAGCGGATTACTGGCGGGAATCTTGGATGAGCAGTTCTTC
D: .
J: TRBJ2-1
size: .
V: TRBV27

CDR3: CASSPGQGPEAFF
DNA: TGTGCCAGCAGCCCGGGACAGGGTCCTGAAGCTTTCTTT
D: TRBD1
J: TRBJ1-1
size: .
V: TRBV13

CDR3: CASSTRRVSGNTIYF
DNA: TGTGCCAGCAGCACCCGAAGGGTGTCTGGAAACACCATATATTTT
D: .
J: TRBJ1-3
size: .
V: TRBV5-6

CDR3: CASSLGGIGVYEQYF
DNA: TGTGCCAGCAGCTTAGGAGGGATTGGGGTCTACGAGCAGTACTTC
D: .
J: TRBJ2-7
size: .
V: TRBV7-6

CDR3: CATSTNRGSHYEQYF
DNA: TGTGCCACCAGCACTAACAGGGGGTCCCACTACGAGCAGTACTTC
D: TRBD1
J: TRBJ2-7
size: .
V: TRBV15

CDR3: CASSPHYEQYF
DNA: TGTGCCAGCAGCCCTCACTACGAGCAGTACTTC
D: .
J: TRBJ2-7
size: .
V: TRBV28

CDR3: CASSPDYNEQFF
DNA: TGTGCCAGCAGCCCGGACTACAATGAGCAGTTCTTC
D: .
J: TRBJ2-1
size: .
V: TRBV5-3

CDR3: CASSFAGGRDEQFF
DNA: TGTGCCAGCAGTTTCGCGGGGGGGAGGGATGAGCAGTTCTTC
D: TRBD2
J: TRBJ2-1
size: once
V: TRBV28

CDR3: CASSEAPGSGTENYGYTF
DNA: TGTGCCAGCAGTGAAGCGCCAGGGTCCGGGACAGAAAACTATGGCTACACCTTC
D: TRBD1
J: TRBJ1-2
size: .
V: TRBV2

CDR3: CASSLWDLTGEKLFF
DNA: TGTGCCAGCAGCTTATGGGACCTCACGGGTGAAAAACTGTTTTTT
D: .
J: TRBJ1-4
size: .
V: TRBV7-9

CDR3: CASRWGGSEAFF
DNA: TGTGCCAGCAGGTGGGGGGGGTCTGAAGCTTTCTTT
D: .
J: TRBJ1-1
size: .
V: TRBV2

CDR3: CAWSRGASSRETQYF
DNA: TGTGCCTGGTCTAGGGGGGCCTCGAGTCGAGAGACCCAGTACTTC
D: .
J: TRBJ2-5
size: .
V: TRBV30

CDR3: CASSPTTSGGTDTQYF
DNA: TGTGCCAGCAGCCCGACGACTAGCGGGGGCACAGATACGCAGTATTTT
D: TRBD2
J: TRBJ2-3
size: .
V: TRBV27

CDR3: CASSEETTSETQYF
DNA: TGTGCCAGCAGTGAAGAGACTACCAGCGAGACCCAGTACTTC
D: .
J: TRBJ2-5
size: .
V: TRBV6-1

CDR3: CASSPPGLAAYNEQFF
DNA: TGTGCCAGCTCACCACCGGGACTAGCGGCCTACAATGAGCAGTTCTTC
D: TRBD2
J: TRBJ2-1
size: .
V: TRBV18

CDR3: CARKTGLAYEQYF
DNA: TGTGCCAGAAAGACGGGACTAGCTTACGAGCAGTACTTC
D: .
J: TRBJ2-7
size: once
V: TRBV21-1

CDR3: CASSLKEADYGYTF
DNA: TGTGCCAGCAGTTTAAAAGAAGCGGACTATGGCTACACCTTC
D: .
J: TRBJ1-2
size: .
V: TRBV28

CDR3: CASSTSEVNEQYF
DNA: TGCGCCAGCAGTACTAGCGAAGTAAACGAGCAGTACTTC
D: TRBD2
J: TRBJ2-7
size: .
V: TRBV4-3

CDR3: CASSFPTGDGYTF
DNA: TGTGCCAGCAGCTTTCCGACAGGGGACGGCTACACCTTC
D: TRBD1
J: TRBJ1-2
size: .
V: TRBV7-9

CDR3: CASSLTGDYEQYF
DNA: TGCGCCAGCAGCTTGACAGGGGACTACGAGCAGTACTTC
D: TRBD1
J: TRBJ2-7
size: .
V: TRBV5-1

CDR3: CASSLALIVSGTSYSNQPQHF
DNA: TGTGCCAGCAGCTTAGCCCTGATAGTTTCCGGGACAAGTTATAGCAATCAGCCCCAGCATTTT
D: .
J: TRBJ1-5
size: .
V: TRBV7-8

CDR3: CASSPPQTYEQYF
DNA: TGTGCCAGCTCACCACCCCAAACCTACGAGCAGTACTTC
D: .
J: TRBJ2-7
size: .
V: TRBV18

CDR3: CASSFWGDQPQHF
DNA: TGTGCCAGCAGTTTCTGGGGGGATCAGCCCCAGCATTTT
D: .
J: TRBJ1-5
size: .
V: TRBV28

CDR3: CASSVRQGSYEQYF
DNA: TGCGCCAGCAGCGTAAGACAGGGCTCCTACGAGCAGTACTTC
D: TRBD1
J: TRBJ2-7
size: .
V: TRBV5-1

CDR3: CASRTGQGYEQYF
DNA: TGTGCCAGCAGAACGGGACAGGGCTACGAGCAGTACTTC
D: TRBD1
J: TRBJ2-7
size: .
V: TRBV5-6

CDR3: CASSGVGDEQFF
DNA: TGTGCCAGCAGCGGGGTGGGGGATGAGCAGTTCTTC
D: .
J: TRBJ2-1
size: .
V: TRBV9

CDR3: CASSLVPGDNSPLHF
DNA: TGTGCCAGCAGCTTGGTCCCAGGGGATAATTCACCCCTCCACTTT
D: .
J: TRBJ1-6
size: .
V: TRBV5-6

CDR3: CASTNGQGGDSPLHF
DNA: TGTGCCAGCACCAACGGACAGGGCGGGGATTCACCCCTCCACTTT
D: TRBD1
J: TRBJ1-6
size: .
V: TRBV13

CDR3: CASSERWGYTDTQYF
DNA: TGTGCCAGCAGTGAAAGGTGGGGTTACACAGATACGCAGTATTTT
D: .
J: TRBJ2-3
size: few
V: TRBV6-1